A single sample gave rise to the 12 T cell receptor beta chains below, sequenced in a study of blood T cell repertoires in COVID-19. Sequencing was performed with immunoSEQ multiplex PCR; in TCRdb, only in-frame clones are kept and a portion is missing. The table has around 68,000 clones, approximately 93% seen once; the top ten hold approximately 2.9%. Input material: peripheral blood. All receptors come from a man between 65 and 85 years old with active COVID-19.

CDR3 in DNA: TGCGCCAGCAGCCAAGATACGGGGAGGAGGGATGAAAAACTGTTTTTT. Translating it yields CASSQDTGRRDEKLFF. J is TRBJ1-4 and V is TRBV4-3; D not resolved. This CDR3 comprises 16 residues. Germline V lookup: CDR1 LGHNA, CDR2 YSLEER. The germline V and J ends were trimmed by 0 bases and 6 bases, with 14 bases remaining between them.

The rearrangement joins TRBV6-5 to TRBJ1-3, with 8 bases that match TRBD1. Germline values: CDR1 MNHEY, CDR2 SVGAGI. The CDR3 extends over 15 amino acids. With 6 bases clipped from V and 8 bases from J, the junction kept 12 bases outside the gene matches. Here the CDR3 DNA reads TGTGCCAGCAGCGGACAGGGCCAACGGGTCTACACCATATATTTT. Protein product: CASSGQGQRVYTIYF.

The rearrangement uses TRBV27 and TRBJ2-2, with TRBD2 matching over 14 bases. J was trimmed by 3 bases and V by 5 bases; bases with no gene match: 5. The germline V gene encodes CDR1 MNHEY and CDR2 SMNVEV (reference sequence). The CDR3 is 17 amino acids. CDR3 residues: CASSHGLAGGHTGELFF. In DNA, the CDR3 is TGTGCCAGCAGTCACGGACTAGCGGGGGGACACACCGGGGAGCTGTTTTTT.

The chain is built from TRBV7-2 and TRBJ2-5, with D unresolved. This CDR3 spans 14 amino acids. CDR1 and CDR2 from the germline V gene are SGHTA and FQGNSA. Trimming took 1 base from V and 1 from J, leaving 7 bases between them. CDR3 DNA: TGTGCCAGCAGCTTAGGAGGCAGCCAAGAGACCCAGTACTTC. It yields the protein CASSLGGSQETQYF.

This chain links TRBV6-5 with TRBJ1-2; D not resolved. Germline V gives CDR1 MNHEY, CDR2 SVGAGI. The V end lost 10 bases, the J end lost 0 bases, and 6 bases lay between the germline ends. The CDR3 covers 11 residues. Here the CDR3 reads CATTANYGYTF. DNA of the CDR3: TGTGCCACCACGGCTAACTATGGCTACACCTTC.

This sequence joins TRBV5-1 and TRBJ2-5; TRBD2 matches at 8 bases. Losses at the gene ends were 4 bases for V and 6 bases for J; bases not matched to a gene: 14. Per the germline V gene, CDR1 is SGHRS and CDR2 is YFSETQ. The CDR3 length is 16 residues. CDR3: CASSPPAGSGGQTQYF. CDR3 nucleotides: TGCGCCAGCAGCCCCCCCGCGGGGAGCGGGGGACAGACCCAGTACTTC.

The V call is TRBV6-2 or TRBV6-3, the J call TRBJ1-2; TRBD1 aligns across 8 bases. V dropped 6 bases and J dropped 4; count of bases not matched to a gene: 13. This CDR3 comprises 16 residues. In germline, CDR1 is MNHEY, CDR2 SVGEGT. CDR3 sequence: CASSNARQGISYGYTF. CDR3 bases: TGTGCCAGCAGCAACGCACGACAGGGGATAAGCTATGGCTACACCTTC.

This clone was counted only a few times. V and J are TRBV28 and TRBJ1-1; D is uncertain. Trimming took off 11 bases at V and 4 bases at J, with 11 bases between the two ends. Germline V gives CDR1 MDHEN, CDR2 SYDVKM. The CDR3 sequence is 11 residues long. In nucleotides, the CDR3 is TGTGCCCTCCGAGGGCCCACTGAAGCTTTCTTT. This encodes CALRGPTEAFF.

This rearrangement joins TRBV7-8 to TRBJ2-7, with a weak D call TRBD2 (5 bases). Deletions cut 2 bases from V and 6 bases from J, with 14 bases between. Germline V gene lookup returns CDR1 SGHVS and CDR2 FQNEAQ. The CDR3 consists of 14 residues. The CDR3 DNA sequence: TGTGCCAGCAGCTTACGGCGGGTGGCCAGCGAGCAGTACTTC. Its protein product is CASSLRRVASEQYF.

The V gene is TRBV5-1, the J gene TRBJ2-3; 8 bases align to TRBD1. Germline-derived CDR1 and CDR2 are SGHRS and YFSETQ. V dropped 4 bases and J dropped 8; count of bases not matched to a gene: 9. The CDR3 covers 14 residues. The CDR3 loop reads CASSPGTGGGTQYF. As DNA, the CDR3 is TGCGCCAGCAGCCCCGGGACAGGAGGGGGTACGCAGTATTTT.

This clone was detected only once. The genes are TRBV10-3 and TRBJ2-2, with D uncertain. The CDR3 runs 13 residues. Germline values: CDR1 ENHRY, CDR2 SYGVKD. V was cut by 10 bases and J by 1 base, with 10 bases left in between. The CDR3, as DNA: TGTGCCACCCGACGGAGGAACACCGGGGAGCTGTTTTTT. This gives the protein CATRRRNTGELFF.

The chain has TRBV7-2 and TRBJ2-3; 10 nucleotides match TRBD2. V lost 5 bases to trimming and J lost 6 bases; unmatched junction nucleotides: 8. This CDR3 spans 15 amino acids. CDR1 SGHTA and CDR2 FQGNSA come from the germline V gene. The CDR3 spells CASSRSGGRGDTQYF. The CDR3 region has the DNA TGTGCCAGCAGCCGTAGCGGGGGGCGGGGGGATACGCAGTATTTT.